The present T cell receptor (beta chain) was sequenced within a study of CD8+CD57+ T cells in acquired aplastic anemia. The CDR3 runs 14 residues. Germline lookup yields CDR1 SGHRS and CDR2 YFSETQ. V dropped 4 bases and J dropped 6; count of bases not matched to a gene: 7. The patients chosen for sequencing had shown expansion of CD8+CD57+ cells (detected by flow cytometry). The template for TCR beta VDJ and CDR3 sequence profiling was genomic DNA. TCRdb analysed the reads with MiXCR anew, one entry per CDR3 protein. The sample holds hundreds of thousands of distinct CDR3 sequences, around half seen once.

The specimen was sorted CD4+, CD8+, or CD8+CD57+ T cells (not recorded which) from PBMCs. The origin of this receptor is a human donor with aplastic anemia. This sequence joins TRBV5-1 and TRBJ1-2; the match to TRBD1 covers 9 bases. The CDR3 DNA follows: TGCGCCAGCAGCCCTTTCGGACAGGGGAATGGCTACACCTTC. Translated, it gives CASSPFGQGNGYTF.